A single sample is the source of the 30 T cell receptor beta chains below, sequenced in a study of PD-L1 blockade in urothelial cancer. The time point here: pretreatment peripheral blood. Produced via immunoSEQ multiplex PCR; TCRdb's table is partial and in-frame only. The table includes about 47,000 clones, 80% detected once. The input for sequencing was PBMCs, taken around atezolizumab (anti-PD-L1) treatment. The receptors originated from a man aged 60 to 75 with urothelial cancer.

This clone turned up a few times. The V gene is TRBV2, the J gene TRBJ1-2; possible D gene TRBD1, 5 bases. The CDR3 has 11 residues. V lost 7 bases and J lost 2, with 5 bases in between. The germline V gene encodes CDR1 SNHLY and CDR2 FYNNEI. This chain's CDR3 is CASNRNYGYTF. The CDR3, as DNA: TGTGCCAGCAACAGGAACTATGGCTACACCTTC.

The chain combines TRBV25-1 with TRBJ2-1; 7 positions match TRBD1. The CDR3 has 15 residues. From germline, CDR1 is MGHDK and CDR2 SYGVNS. Germline trimming cut 1 base from V and 4 bases from J; bases unmatched to any gene: 4. This CDR3 is CASSELGQEYNEQFF. The CDR3 region has the DNA TGTGCCAGCAGTGAATTAGGACAGGAATACAATGAGCAGTTCTTC.

V is TRBV5-1 and J is TRBJ1-1; D ambiguous. Germline values: CDR1 SGHRS, CDR2 YFSETQ. CDR3 length: 13 amino acids. The ends were cut back, 1 base at V and 1 base at J, with 5 bases in the middle. In nucleotides, the CDR3 is TGCGCCAGCAGCTTGAACAGGAACACTGAAGCTTTCTTT. As protein: CASSLNRNTEAFF.

In this sample, this clone turned up once. V usage is TRBV9 and J usage is TRBJ2-1, with TRBD2 matching over 14 bases. The CDR3 is made up of 15 amino acids. V lost 4 bases, J lost 4 bases, and 1 base stayed unmatched. Germline CDR1 SGDLS, CDR2 YYNGEE. Here the CDR3 reads CASSRTSGGYNEQFF. CDR3 DNA sequence: TGTGCCAGCAGCCGGACTAGCGGGGGGTACAATGAGCAGTTCTTC.

This sequence joins TRBV28 and TRBJ2-6, with D tentatively TRBD2 (6 bases). This CDR3 region has 16 residues. Germline loops: CDR1 MDHEN, CDR2 SYDVKM. The V end was cut by 6 bases, the J end by 3 bases, with 15 bases between. CDR3 sequence (DNA): TGTGCCAGCAGATTGGGACTGACTGGTGGGGCCAACGTCCTGACTTTC. Encoded protein: CASRLGLTGGANVLTF. The variable domain in full, completed from reference TRBV28 and TRBJ2-6, reads DVKVTQSSRYLVKRTGEKVFLECVQDMDHENMFWYRQDPGLGLRLIYFSYDVKMKEKGDIPEGYSVSREKKERFSLILESASTNQTSMYLCASRLGLTGGANVLTFGAGSRLTVL.

J is TRBJ1-1 and V is TRBV21-1; the D call in the table, TRBD1, was not verified against the DNA. TRBV21-1 constitutes a pseudogene. The CDR3 totals 12 residues. CDR3 sequence reads: CASRQGNTEAFF. CDR3 in DNA: TGTGCCAGCAGACAGGGGAACACTGAAGCTTTCTTT.

The chain employs TRBV2 and TRBJ2-7, with 9 bases that match TRBD2. The CDR3 is 15 amino acids. Per the germline V gene, CDR1 is SNHLY and CDR2 is FYNNEI. The V gene end was trimmed by 7 bases and the J gene end by 1 base; junction bases not matched to a gene: 8. CDR3 DNA sequence: TGTGCCAGCAAAATAGCTAGCGGGGTATCCTACGAGCAGTACTTC. It is translated as CASKIASGVSYEQYF.

This chain links TRBV5-5 with TRBJ2-2; TRBD1 matches at 7 bases. From germline, CDR1 is SGHKS and CDR2 YYEKEE (reference sequence). V lost 6 bases, J lost 5 bases, and 10 bases stayed unmatched. The CDR3 contains 15 residues. CDR3 region: CASNPLNRGTGELFF. DNA for the CDR3: TGTGCCAGCAACCCTTTAAACAGGGGAACCGGGGAGCTGTTTTTT.

V usage is TRBV7-9 and J usage is TRBJ2-3; a possible D gene is TRBD2 (6 bases). Germline CDR1 reads SEHNR; CDR2 reads FQNEAQ (reference sequence). Trimming took 5 bases from V and 1 from J, leaving 19 bases between them. There are 17 residues in the CDR3. CDR3 residues: CASSPTGGAGGTDTQYF. DNA of the CDR3: TGTGCCAGCAGCCCGACCGGAGGGGCGGGTGGCACAGATACGCAGTATTTT.

The genes are TRBV5-6 and TRBJ2-1, with a possible D match to TRBD1 (6 bases). V shed 2 bases and J shed 8 bases, with 17 bases lying between them. Germline CDR1 and CDR2: SGHDT and YYEEEE. This CDR3 has 15 amino acids. CDR3 in amino acids: CASSLGWTEGDEQFF. CDR3 DNA: TGTGCCAGCAGCTTAGGTTGGACAGAGGGGGATGAGCAGTTCTTC.

V usage is TRBV18 and J usage is TRBJ1-3; 10 bases map to TRBD1. Germline CDR1 and CDR2: KGHSH and LQKENI. V was pared by 0 bases and J by 2 bases, with 1 base of the junction left unmatched. The CDR3 has 16 residues. The CDR3 region has the DNA TGTGCCAGCTCACCACCCGGACAGGGGGCTGGAAACACCATATATTTT. It is translated as CASSPPGQGAGNTIYF.

The V gene is TRBV27, the J gene TRBJ2-1, with 10 bases fitting TRBD2. Looked up from germline, CDR1 is MNHEY and CDR2 is SMNVEV (reference sequence). V lost 2 bases, J lost 6 bases, and 4 bases stayed unmatched. This CDR3 is 15 amino acids long. Here the CDR3 DNA reads TGTGCCAGCAGTTTAATGAGCGGGAGGGCCAATGAGCAGTTCTTC. Translated, it gives CASSLMSGRANEQFF.

The chain carries TRBV2 and TRBJ2-2; 8 bases are a match to TRBD2. Trimming at V came to 3 bases and at J to 5 bases, leaving 5 bases not matched to a gene. This CDR3 has 15 amino acids. CDR1 is SNHLY and CDR2 is FYNNEI in the germline V gene. The CDR3 protein is CASSEIAGLTGELFF. Here the CDR3 DNA reads TGTGCCAGCAGTGAGATAGCGGGGTTGACCGGGGAGCTGTTTTTT.

This chain uses TRBV10-3 with TRBJ1-1; 8 positions match TRBD1. CDR1 and CDR2 from the germline V gene are ENHRY and SYGVKD. Trimming removed 1 base from V and 4 bases from J; junction bases left unmatched: 2. There are 14 residues in the CDR3. The CDR3 DNA follows: TGTGCCATCAGTGAGTTGACAGGGGTCACTGAAGCTTTCTTT. As protein: CAISELTGVTEAFF.

The chain joins TRBV19 to TRBJ2-6; TRBD1 agrees at 7 bases. This CDR3 has 16 residues. The V and J ends lost 3 bases and 4 bases, in that order; junction bases with no gene match: 6. Germline-derived CDR1 and CDR2 are LNHDA and SQIVND (reference sequence). CDR3 DNA: TGTGCCAGTAGTATTATAGGGGGCTTGGGGGCCAACGTCCTGACTTTC. Translated, it gives CASSIIGGLGANVLTF.

V is TRBV30 and J is TRBJ1-1; D unresolved. V was trimmed by 2 bases and J by 4 bases, leaving 11 bases between them. In germline, CDR1 is GTSNPN, CDR2 SVGIG (reference sequence). The CDR3 extends over 13 amino acids. CDR3 sequence reads: CAWSKDSGTEAFF. The CDR3 region has the DNA TGTGCCTGGAGTAAGGATAGCGGCACTGAAGCTTTCTTT.

The chain combines TRBV27 with TRBJ2-7; 8 nucleotides align to TRBD2. CDR1 and CDR2 (germline): MNHEY, SMNVEV (reference sequence). This CDR3 is 16 amino acids long. Losses at the gene ends were 1 base for V and 0 bases for J; bases not matched to a gene: 5. The CDR3 DNA sequence: TGTGCCAGCAGTTTATTAGGTCGGGGGGGCTCCTACGAGCAGTACTTC. It encodes CASSLLGRGGSYEQYF.

V gene TRBV19 combines with J gene TRBJ1-1; possible D gene TRBD1, 6 bases. CDR1 and CDR2 (germline): LNHDA, SQIVND (reference sequence). There are 15 residues in the CDR3. The germline V and J ends were trimmed by 0 bases and 4 bases, with 12 bases remaining between them. The CDR3 DNA is TGTGCCAGTAGTATAGACGCAGGGGTTCTCACTGAAGCTTTCTTT. This gives the protein CASSIDAGVLTEAFF.

This clone was detected only a few times. The rearrangement joins TRBV4-2 to TRBJ2-7; 14 bases are shared with TRBD2. Germline V lookup: CDR1 LGHNA, CDR2 YNFKEQ. With V trimmed by 2 bases and J by 5 bases, 5 bases remained unmatched. The CDR3 totals 16 residues. The CDR3: CASSQTGLAGEDEQYF. CDR3 in DNA: TGTGCCAGCAGCCAAACGGGACTAGCGGGAGAGGACGAGCAGTACTTC.

CDR3 amino acids: CASSLAGANYNEQFF. The CDR3 bases are TGTGCCAGCAGCTTAGCGGGGGCCAACTACAATGAGCAGTTCTTC. The V gene is TRBV7-2, the J gene TRBJ2-1, with D possibly TRBD1 on 6 matching bases. The CDR3 runs 15 residues. Germline V gene sequence: CDR1 SGHTA, CDR2 FQGNSA. Trimming removed 0 bases at V and 3 bases at J, with 9 bases between.

The chain carries TRBV4-3 and TRBJ1-2; weak D call: TRBD1 (6 bases). V lost 3 bases and J 5 bases, leaving 22 bases between the germline ends. Germline values: CDR1 LGHNA, CDR2 YSLEER. The CDR3 loop spans 17 amino acids. This CDR3 is CASSQKGGAPLGYGYTF. DNA for the CDR3: TGCGCCAGCAGCCAGAAGGGGGGGGCGCCGTTGGGATATGGCTACACCTTC.

The chain uses TRBV28 and TRBJ2-1, with a weak D call TRBD2 (6 bases). The germline V gene has CDR1 MDHEN and CDR2 SYDVKM. The CDR3 contains 16 residues. V dropped 2 bases and J dropped 6 bases, with 17 bases sitting between them. CDR3 in DNA: TGTGCCAGCAGTTTACCAGGGACTTCCTTAGGCAATGAGCAGTTCTTC. Translated, it gives CASSLPGTSLGNEQFF.

This chain links TRBV5-6 with TRBJ1-4, with 7 bases lining up with TRBD1. Germline trimming cut 6 bases from V and 2 bases from J; bases unmatched to any gene: 4. Germline assignment: CDR1 SGHDT and CDR2 YYEEEE. The CDR3 sequence is 14 residues long. CDR3 nucleotides: TGTGCCAGCACCAAGGGGGCCACTAATGAAAAACTGTTTTTT. This sequence encodes CASTKGATNEKLFF.

This chain connects TRBV15 to TRBJ2-1; 7 nucleotides match TRBD2. CDR1 is LNHNV, CDR2 YYDKDF, per germline (reference sequence). Trimming cost V 5 bases and J 0 bases; bases outside gene matches: 7. This CDR3 spans 16 amino acids. CDR3 DNA: TGTGCCACCAGCCGGGGAGGGGTCCGCTCCTACAATGAGCAGTTCTTC. Residues: CATSRGGVRSYNEQFF.

This clone was observed once. The rearrangement links TRBV27 to TRBJ2-7; maybe TRBD1 (5 bases). V shed 5 bases and J shed 3 bases, with 14 bases lying between them. Germline-derived CDR1 and CDR2 are MNHEY and SMNVEV (reference sequence). This CDR3 has 14 residues. DNA for the CDR3: TGTGCCAGCAGTCCCTCCCCAGGGAACTACGAGCAGTACTTC. Its protein is CASSPSPGNYEQYF.

This rearrangement joins TRBV9 to TRBJ2-5; D possibly corresponds to TRBD2 (6 bases). The CDR3 length is 14 residues. V lost 0 bases to trimming and J lost 4 bases, with 10 bases between them. Germline values: CDR1 SGDLS, CDR2 YYNGEE. This CDR3 is CASSVGPAGETQYF. In DNA, the CDR3 is TGTGCCAGCAGCGTAGGACCAGCGGGAGAGACCCAGTACTTC. The variable domain in full, with the rest retrieved from reference TRBV9 and TRBJ2-5, is DSGVTQTPKHLITATGQRVTLRCSPRSGDLSVYWYQQSLDQGLQFLIQYYNGEERAKGNILERFSAQQFPDLHSELNLSSLELGDSALYFCASSVGPAGETQYFGPGTRLLVL.

The rearrangement joins TRBV18 to TRBJ1-1, with D maybe TRBD1 (5 bases). From germline, CDR1 is KGHSH and CDR2 LQKENI. V lost 3 bases and J 3 bases, leaving 8 bases between the germline ends. The CDR3 is 13 amino acids. CDR3 residues: CASSPGQDTEAFF. The CDR3 DNA reads TGTGCCAGCTCACCTGGACAAGACACTGAAGCTTTCTTT.

The chain couples TRBV28 to TRBJ1-2, with unresolved D. The germline CDR1 and CDR2 sequences are MDHEN and SYDVKM. V was pared by 4 bases and J by 8 bases, with 8 bases between. This CDR3 region has 11 residues. CDR3 sequence reads: CASSSTRGYTF. CDR3 bases: TGTGCCAGCAGTTCAACACGAGGCTACACCTTC.

The rearrangement links TRBV4-3 to TRBJ2-7; TRBD2 is a possible D gene (7 bases). The germline gives CDR1 LGHNA, CDR2 YSLEER. The CDR3 is 13 residues long. V was pared by 4 bases and J by 4 bases, with 11 bases between. The chain's CDR3 is CASSPEGGYEQYF. The CDR3 DNA follows: TGCGCCAGCAGCCCCGAGGGGGGGTACGAGCAGTACTTC.

The rearrangement uses TRBV29-1 and TRBJ2-1; D is possibly TRBD2 (5 bases). V was clipped by 6 bases and J by 0 bases, with 9 bases between them. The CDR3 loop spans 13 amino acids. Germline V gene lookup returns CDR1 SQVTM and CDR2 ANQGSEA. The CDR3 sequence: CSVGEDSYNEQFF. Here the CDR3 DNA reads TGCAGCGTCGGGGAAGACTCCTACAATGAGCAGTTCTTC.